The sequence of this T cell receptor (beta chain) was determined in a study of CD8 T cells in ankylosing spondylitis. Study-wide results and limits: As for the disease-linked clones, they showed a CD8+ phenotype and occurred at relatively low frequencies in peripheral blood. Clones tied to disease were said to be significantly enriched in matched ankylosing spondylitis synovial fluid. In synovial fluid and blood from reactive arthritis, some motif variants were previously reported. Ankylosing spondylitis blood appeared to carry a characteristic TCR beta motif of roughly eight highly homologous variants.

In its sample, this clonotype was seen a few times. What it binds is unknown. The CDR3 length is 13 residues. Germline loops: CDR1 LGHNA, CDR2 YSLEER. Trimming left V 1 base short and J 8 bases short, with 8 bases between. For TCR beta, libraries came from quantitative 5'-RACE with molecular barcodes. Each CDR3 protein gets one entry after TCRdb re-called the 5' RACE reads with MiXCR. The sample has around 430,000 distinct CDR3 sequences, 15% to 20% seen once. This receptor was identified in a male donor with ankylosing spondylitis. What was sequenced was blood, either unsorted or a sorted T cell fraction (not recorded which). This chain joins TRBV4-3 and TRBJ2-2; a possible D gene is TRBD1 (5 bases). The CDR3 spells CASSQVRAGELFF. The DNA for the CDR3 is TGCGCCAGCAGCCAAGTCAGGGCTGGGGAGCTGTTTTTT.